In this sample, the clone carrying this TCR beta chain turned up a few times. Its antigen is not identified. The sample is drawn from a study of identical twins. Study-level results: Cross-sectional statistics, not tracking of the same donors, supported the conclusions.

A template switching step contributed a universal primer site, while unique molecular identifiers were present in the cDNA. TCRdb ran MiXCR on the 5' RACE reads and lists one entry per CDR3 protein. The repertoire holds about 890,000 distinct CDR3 sequences, with 9% to 15% as singletons. V lost 2 bases and J 4 bases, leaving 10 bases between the germline ends. Germline CDR1 KGHDR, CDR2 SFDVKD. This CDR3 has 14 amino acids. The sample also formed part of further work on yellow fever vaccine responses in identical twins. This second report adds: Twins' vaccine T cell response reportedly seemed partly convergent, partly personalized.

The sample taken for sequencing was PBMCs. V gene TRBV24-1 combines with J gene TRBJ1-2; no definite D call. The receptor comes from a woman between 18 and 29 years old in good health. CDR3 DNA sequence: TGTGCCACCAGTGATTCGGGCACCCTCTATGGCTACACCTTC. Protein sequence: CATSDSGTLYGYTF.